Below are 2 T cell receptor beta chains sequenced from a single sample in a study of blood T cell repertoires in COVID-19. The table came from immunoSEQ multiplex PCR; TCRdb's copy has only in-frame clones and leaves some out. The data hold tens of thousands of clones, with approximately 90% observed a single time. Material: peripheral blood. Every receptor here comes from a woman of 80 years or more with acute or convalescent COVID-19.

Here the CDR3 reads CAISGTGDNEQFF. Written as DNA, the CDR3 is TGTGCCATCAGCGGGACAGGGGACAATGAGCAGTTCTTC. The rearrangement uses TRBV10-3 and TRBJ2-1, with 10 nucleotides matching TRBD1. This CDR3 contains 13 residues. Trimming removed 6 bases from V and 5 bases from J; junction bases left unmatched: 1. Germline CDR1 and CDR2: ENHRY and SYGVKD.

The genes are TRBV7-2 and TRBJ2-1; D perhaps matches TRBD2 (5 bases). The V gene's germline CDR1 is SGHTA and CDR2 FQGNSA. Trimming removed 5 bases at V and 6 bases at J, with 17 bases between. The CDR3 covers 15 residues. The CDR3 nucleotides are TGTGCCAGCAGCGTGTCAGTGGAGGCACTCAATGAGCAGTTCTTC. Residues: CASSVSVEALNEQFF.